The T cell receptor (beta chain) under discussion was sequenced for a study of OX40 agonist ivuxolimab in advanced cancers. Study-level information: Partial responses, seen in three patients, involved one hepatocellular carcinoma and two cutaneous melanomas.

TCRdb keeps only in-frame clones here, not all; method: immunoSEQ multiplex PCR. Of about 90,000 clones in the sample, about 90% were seen once. This clone occurred once. No antigen is known for it. This CDR3 comprises 16 residues. Germline V gene data show CDR1 as LGHNA and CDR2 as YNFKEQ. Trimming took 3 bases from V and 10 from J, leaving 22 bases between them. Findings of the study overall: The 0.1-3.0 mg/kg partial responders had among the lowest clonal expansion.

The starting material was CD4+ or CD8+ T cells sorted from blood, obtained in a trial of the OX40 agonist ivuxolimab. This chain joins TRBV4-2 and TRBJ2-4; the D call may be TRBD1 or TRBD2 (7 bases each). The sequence derives from an adult with an advanced solid tumor such as melanoma, head and neck, liver or kidney cancer. The CDR3 DNA sequence: TGTGCCAGCAGCCAGGGGACAGCGGGGACCTTTGATATTCAGTACTTC. Amino acids: CASSQGTAGTFDIQYF.